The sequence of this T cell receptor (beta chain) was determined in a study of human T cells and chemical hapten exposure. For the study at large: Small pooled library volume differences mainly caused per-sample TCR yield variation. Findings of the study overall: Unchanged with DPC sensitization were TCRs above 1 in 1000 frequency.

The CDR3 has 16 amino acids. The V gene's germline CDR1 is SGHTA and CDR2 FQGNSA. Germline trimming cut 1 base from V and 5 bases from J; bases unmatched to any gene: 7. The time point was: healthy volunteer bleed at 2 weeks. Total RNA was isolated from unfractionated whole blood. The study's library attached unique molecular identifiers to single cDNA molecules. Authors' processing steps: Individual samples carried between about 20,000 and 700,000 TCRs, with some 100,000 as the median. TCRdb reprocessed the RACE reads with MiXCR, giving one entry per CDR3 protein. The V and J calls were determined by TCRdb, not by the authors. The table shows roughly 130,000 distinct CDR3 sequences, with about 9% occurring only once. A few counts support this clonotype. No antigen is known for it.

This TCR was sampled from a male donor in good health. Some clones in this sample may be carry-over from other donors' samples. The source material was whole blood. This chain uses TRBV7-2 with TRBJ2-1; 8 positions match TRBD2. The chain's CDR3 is CASSLVTGGRHNEQFF. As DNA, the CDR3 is TGTGCCAGCAGCTTAGTAACGGGGGGGCGCCACAATGAGCAGTTCTTC.